This T cell receptor (beta chain) originates from a study of cytomegalovirus exposure and HLA in healthy donors. Study in general: Both the 120 validation repertoires and the approximately 700 first-cohort repertoires used the same platform, as reported by a later analysis.

Sequencing was performed with immunoSEQ multiplex PCR; in TCRdb, only in-frame clones are kept and a portion is missing. The profile covers 68,000 or so clones, with 89% appearing a single time and about 1.2% taken by the ten largest. Trimming stripped 10 bases from V and 4 bases from J, with 16 bases between. The CDR3 is 14 amino acids. The germline gives CDR1 LNHDA, CDR2 SQIVND (reference sequence). The donors were part of the approximately 120-subject validation cohort, which stood apart from the roughly 700-subject first cohort. This chain joins TRBV19 and TRBJ2-2; D might be TRBD1 (6 bases). Sequencing was done on a sample of PBMCs. This clonotype originated in a woman aged 18-29 years in good health and CMV-seronegative. The CDR3 spells CATKANRVTGELFF. CDR3 in DNA: TGTGCCACGAAAGCGAACAGGGTCACCGGGGAGCTGTTTTTT.